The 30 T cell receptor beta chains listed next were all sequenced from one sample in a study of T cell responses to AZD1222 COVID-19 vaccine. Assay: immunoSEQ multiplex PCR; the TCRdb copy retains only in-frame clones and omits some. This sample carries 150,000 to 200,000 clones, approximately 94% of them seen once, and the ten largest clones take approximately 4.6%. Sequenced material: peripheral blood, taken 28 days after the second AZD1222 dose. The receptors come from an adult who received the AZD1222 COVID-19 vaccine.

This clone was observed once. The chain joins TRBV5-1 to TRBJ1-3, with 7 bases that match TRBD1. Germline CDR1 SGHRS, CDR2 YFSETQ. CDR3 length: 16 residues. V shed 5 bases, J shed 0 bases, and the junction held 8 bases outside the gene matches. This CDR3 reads CASSSTGEGSGNTIYF. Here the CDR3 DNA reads TGCGCCAGCAGTTCCACAGGGGAGGGCTCTGGAAACACCATATATTTT.

The CDR3 DNA reads as TGTGCCACCAGTGATTCGTCGGGGCTATCCTACGAGCAGTACTTC. It specifies CATSDSSGLSYEQYF. The J gene is TRBJ2-7, the V gene TRBV24-1, with D perhaps TRBD1 or TRBD2 (5 bases each). The CDR3 runs 15 residues. Deletions cut 2 bases from V and 1 base from J, with 11 bases between. The germline V gene encodes CDR1 KGHDR and CDR2 SFDVKD.

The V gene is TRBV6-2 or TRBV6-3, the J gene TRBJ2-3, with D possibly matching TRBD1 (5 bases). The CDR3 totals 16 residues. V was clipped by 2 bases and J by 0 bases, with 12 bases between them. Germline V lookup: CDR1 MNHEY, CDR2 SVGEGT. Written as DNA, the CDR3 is TGTGCCAGCAGTTACGGGGCCCTAGAGAGCACAGATACGCAGTATTTT. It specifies CASSYGALESTDTQYF.

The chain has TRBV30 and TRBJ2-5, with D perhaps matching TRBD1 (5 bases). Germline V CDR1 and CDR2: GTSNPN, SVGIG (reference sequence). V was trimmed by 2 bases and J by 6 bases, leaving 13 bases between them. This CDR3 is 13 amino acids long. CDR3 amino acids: CAWSPLGAQTQYF. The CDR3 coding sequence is TGTGCCTGGAGTCCCCTAGGGGCCCAGACCCAGTACTTC.

CDR3: CASTHPGGKNTGELFF. CDR3 DNA sequence: TGTGCCAGCACCCACCCGGGGGGGAAGAACACCGGGGAGCTGTTTTTT. The chain employs TRBV6-6 and TRBJ2-2, with 8 bases identical to TRBD2. Germline V lookup: CDR1 MNHNY, CDR2 SVGAGI (reference sequence). The CDR3 length is 16 residues. With 7 bases clipped from V and 1 base from J, the junction kept 8 bases outside the gene matches.

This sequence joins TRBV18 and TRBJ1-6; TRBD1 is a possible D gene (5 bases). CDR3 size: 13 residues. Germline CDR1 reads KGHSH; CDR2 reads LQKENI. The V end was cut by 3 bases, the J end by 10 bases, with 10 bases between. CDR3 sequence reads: CASSPPRASPLHF. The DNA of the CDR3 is TGTGCCAGCTCACCCCCCAGGGCCTCACCCCTCCACTTT. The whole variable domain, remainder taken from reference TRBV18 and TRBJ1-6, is NAGVMQNPRHLVRRRGQEARLRCSPMKGHSHVYWYRQLPEEGLKFMVYLQKENIIDESGMPKERFSAEFPKEGPSILRIQQVVRGDSAAYFCASSPPRASPLHFGNGTRLTVT.

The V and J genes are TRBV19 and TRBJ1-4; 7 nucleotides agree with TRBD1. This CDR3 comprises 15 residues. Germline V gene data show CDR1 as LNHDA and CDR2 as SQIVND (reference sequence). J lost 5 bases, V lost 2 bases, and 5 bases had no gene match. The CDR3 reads CASSIRDSQNEKLFF. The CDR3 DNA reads TGTGCCAGTAGTATACGGGACAGCCAGAATGAAAAACTGTTTTTT.

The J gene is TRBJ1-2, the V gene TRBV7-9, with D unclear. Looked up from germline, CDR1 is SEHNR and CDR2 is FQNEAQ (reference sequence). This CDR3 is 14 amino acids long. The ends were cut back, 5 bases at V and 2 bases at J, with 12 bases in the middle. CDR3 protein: CASSGRGGNYGYTF. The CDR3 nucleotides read TGTGCCAGCAGCGGTCGGGGTGGGAACTATGGCTACACCTTC.

CDR3 nucleotides: TGTGCCATCAGTGGTAGGGACAGGGGAGGTGAGGAGACCCAGTACTTC. It translates to CAISGRDRGGEETQYF. The genes are TRBV10-3 and TRBJ2-5; 10 nucleotides line up with TRBD1. CDR1 ENHRY and CDR2 SYGVKD come from the germline V gene. Trimming cost V 4 bases and J 5 bases; bases outside gene matches: 10. The CDR3 runs 16 residues.

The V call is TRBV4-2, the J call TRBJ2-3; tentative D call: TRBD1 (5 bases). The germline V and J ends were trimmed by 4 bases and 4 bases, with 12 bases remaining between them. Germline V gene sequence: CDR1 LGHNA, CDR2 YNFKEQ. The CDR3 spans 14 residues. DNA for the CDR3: TGTGCCAGCAGCCTAGGCAGGGATCCAGATACGCAGTATTTT. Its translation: CASSLGRDPDTQYF.

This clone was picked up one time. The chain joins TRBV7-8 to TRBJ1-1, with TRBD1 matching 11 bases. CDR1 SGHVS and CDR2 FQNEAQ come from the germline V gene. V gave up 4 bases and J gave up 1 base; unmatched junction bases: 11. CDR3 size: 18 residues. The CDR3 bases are TGTGCCAGCAGCTCAAGGCCGGGACAGGGGGTGCGGAACACTGAAGCTTTCTTT. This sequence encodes CASSSRPGQGVRNTEAFF.

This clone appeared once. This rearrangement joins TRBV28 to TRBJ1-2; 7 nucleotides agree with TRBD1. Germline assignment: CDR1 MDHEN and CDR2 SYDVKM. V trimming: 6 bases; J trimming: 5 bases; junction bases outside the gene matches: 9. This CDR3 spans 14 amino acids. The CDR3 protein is CASRNAGGGYGYTF. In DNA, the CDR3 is TGTGCCAGCAGAAATGCAGGGGGTGGGTATGGCTACACCTTC.

The CDR3: CASSLARSGTAGANVLTF. DNA of the CDR3: TGTGCCAGCAGCTTAGCGCGGTCAGGGACAGCTGGGGCCAACGTCCTGACTTTC. The V and J genes are TRBV7-9 and TRBJ2-6, with 7 nucleotides matching TRBD1. Germline CDR1 SEHNR, CDR2 FQNEAQ (reference sequence). V gave up 0 bases and J gave up 2 bases; unmatched junction bases: 7. The CDR3 contains 18 residues. Combining the CDR3 with reference TRBV7-9 and TRBJ2-6 gives the whole variable domain DTGVSQNPRHKITKRGQNVTFRCDPISEHNRLYWYRQTLGQGPEFLTYFQNEAQLEKSRLLSDRFSAERPKGSFSTLEIQRTEQGDSAMYLCASSLARSGTAGANVLTFGAGSRLTVL.

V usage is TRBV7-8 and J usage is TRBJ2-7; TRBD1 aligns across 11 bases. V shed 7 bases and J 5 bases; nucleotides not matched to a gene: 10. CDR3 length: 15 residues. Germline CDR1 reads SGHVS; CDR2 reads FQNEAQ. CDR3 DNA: TGTGCCAGCACCCGCCTGGGGACAGGGGGAAACGAGCAGTACTTC. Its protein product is CASTRLGTGGNEQYF.

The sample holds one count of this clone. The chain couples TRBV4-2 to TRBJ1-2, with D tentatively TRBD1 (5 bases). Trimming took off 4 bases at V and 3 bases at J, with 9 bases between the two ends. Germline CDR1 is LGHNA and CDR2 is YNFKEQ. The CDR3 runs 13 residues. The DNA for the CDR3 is TGTGCCAGCAGCCTGGGGGAGGACTATGGCTACACCTTC. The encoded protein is CASSLGEDYGYTF.

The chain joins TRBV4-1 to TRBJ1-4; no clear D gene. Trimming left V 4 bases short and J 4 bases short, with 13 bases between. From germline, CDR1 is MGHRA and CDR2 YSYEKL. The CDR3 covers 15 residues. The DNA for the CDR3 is TGCGCCAGCAGCCGCCCCGTCGCATTTAATGAAAAACTGTTTTTT. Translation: CASSRPVAFNEKLFF.

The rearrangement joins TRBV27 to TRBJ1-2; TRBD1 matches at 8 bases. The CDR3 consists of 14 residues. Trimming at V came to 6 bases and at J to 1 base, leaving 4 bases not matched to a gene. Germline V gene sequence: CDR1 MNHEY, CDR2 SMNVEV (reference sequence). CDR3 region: CASRRTGFNYGYTF. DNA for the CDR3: TGTGCCAGCAGACGGACAGGGTTTAACTATGGCTACACCTTC.

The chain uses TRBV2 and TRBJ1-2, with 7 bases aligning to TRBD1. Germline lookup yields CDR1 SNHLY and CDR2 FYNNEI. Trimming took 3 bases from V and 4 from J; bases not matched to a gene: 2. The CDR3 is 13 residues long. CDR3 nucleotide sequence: TGTGCCAGCAGTGACGACAGGGCCTATGGCTACACCTTC. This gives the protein CASSDDRAYGYTF.

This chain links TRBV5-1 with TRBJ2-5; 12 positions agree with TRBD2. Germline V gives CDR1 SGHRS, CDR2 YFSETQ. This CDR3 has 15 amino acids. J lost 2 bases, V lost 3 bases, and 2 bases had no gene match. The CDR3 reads CASSYLAGGQETQYF. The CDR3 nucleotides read TGCGCCAGCAGCTACCTAGCGGGAGGGCAAGAGACCCAGTACTTC. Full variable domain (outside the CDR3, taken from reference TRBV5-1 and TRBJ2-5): KAGVTQTPRYLIKTRGQQVTLSCSPISGHRSVSWYQQTPGQGLQFLFEYFSETQRNKGNFPGRFSGRQFSNSRSEMNVSTLELGDSALYLCASSYLAGGQETQYFGPGTRLLVL.

The CDR3 DNA is TGTGCCAGTAGTATAAGGGAGGGGATCAACCGTAACTATGGCTACACCTTC. Translating it yields CASSIREGINRNYGYTF. The rearrangement uses TRBV19 and TRBJ1-2, with D possibly being TRBD1 (5 bases). This CDR3 is 17 amino acids long. V was trimmed by 2 bases and J by 1 base, leaving 17 bases between them. Germline V gene data show CDR1 as LNHDA and CDR2 as SQIVND (reference sequence).

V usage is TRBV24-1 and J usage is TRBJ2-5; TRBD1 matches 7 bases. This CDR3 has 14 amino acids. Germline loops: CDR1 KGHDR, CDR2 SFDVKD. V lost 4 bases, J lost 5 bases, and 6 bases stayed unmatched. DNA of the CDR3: TGTGCCACCAGTGACCCGACAGGGTACGAGACCCAGTACTTC. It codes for CATSDPTGYETQYF.

The CDR3 region is CASSSGVFRDTEAFF. CDR3 nucleotides: TGTGCCAGCAGTTCGGGGGTTTTCCGGGACACTGAAGCTTTCTTT. This chain joins TRBV6-5 and TRBJ1-1; TRBD1 might be the D (5 bases). V shed 4 bases and J shed 3 bases, with 15 bases lying between them. The CDR3 length is 15 residues. The germline CDR1 and CDR2 sequences are MNHEY and SVGAGI.

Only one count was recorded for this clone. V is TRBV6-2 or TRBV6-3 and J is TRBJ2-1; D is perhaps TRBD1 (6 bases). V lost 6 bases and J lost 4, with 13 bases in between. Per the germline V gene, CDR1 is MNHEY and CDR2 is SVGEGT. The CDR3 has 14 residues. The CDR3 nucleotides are TGTGCCAGCAGCAACCTTACAGGGTACAATGAGCAGTTCTTC. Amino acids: CASSNLTGYNEQFF.

The CDR3 protein is CASSLAGPGLSTGELFF. The CDR3 DNA reads TGCGCCAGCAGCTTGGCCGGACCCGGACTGAGCACCGGGGAGCTGTTTTTT. This chain uses TRBV5-1 with TRBJ2-2, with a possible D match to TRBD2 (5 bases). Trimming stripped 0 bases from V and 4 bases from J, with 16 bases between. This CDR3 is 17 amino acids long. Germline-derived CDR1 and CDR2 are SGHRS and YFSETQ. Full variable domain (missing parts from reference TRBV5-1 and TRBJ2-2): KAGVTQTPRYLIKTRGQQVTLSCSPISGHRSVSWYQQTPGQGLQFLFEYFSETQRNKGNFPGRFSGRQFSNSRSEMNVSTLELGDSALYLCASSLAGPGLSTGELFFGEGSRLTVL.

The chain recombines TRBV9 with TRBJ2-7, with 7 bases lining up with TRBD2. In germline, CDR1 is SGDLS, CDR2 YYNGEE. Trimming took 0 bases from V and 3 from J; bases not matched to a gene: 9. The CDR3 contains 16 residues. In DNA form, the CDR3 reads TGTGCCAGCAGCGTAGGGGCGGGAGAGTTCGACTACGAGCAGTACTTC. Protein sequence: CASSVGAGEFDYEQYF.

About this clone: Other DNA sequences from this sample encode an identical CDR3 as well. CDR3 DNA: TGTGCCAGTAGCGCCGGGACAGGGACCTACGAGCAGTACTTC. This translates into CASSAGTGTYEQYF. The chain is built from TRBV19 and TRBJ2-7; 9 bases match TRBD1. Germline trimming cut 6 bases from V and 2 bases from J; bases unmatched to any gene: 5. The CDR3 length is 14 residues. Germline V lookup: CDR1 LNHDA, CDR2 SQIVND (reference sequence). The whole variable domain, remainder taken from reference TRBV19 and TRBJ2-7, is DGGITQSPKYLFRKEGQNVTLSCEQNLNHDAMYWYRQDPGQGLRLIYYSQIVNDFQKGDIAEGYSVSREKKESFPLTVTSAQKNPTAFYLCASSAGTGTYEQYFGPGTRLTVT.

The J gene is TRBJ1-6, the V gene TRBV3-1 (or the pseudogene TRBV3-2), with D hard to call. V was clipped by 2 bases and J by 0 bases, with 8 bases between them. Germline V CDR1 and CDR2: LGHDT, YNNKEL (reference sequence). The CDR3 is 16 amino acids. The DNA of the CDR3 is TGTGCCAGCAGCCAAACAGTGAGCTCCTATAATTCACCCCTCCACTTT. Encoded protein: CASSQTVSSYNSPLHF.

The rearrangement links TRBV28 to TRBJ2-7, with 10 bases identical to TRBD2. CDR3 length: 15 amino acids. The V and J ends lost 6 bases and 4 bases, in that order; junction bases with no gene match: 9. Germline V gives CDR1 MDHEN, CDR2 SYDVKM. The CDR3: CASRPSLAGVYEQYF. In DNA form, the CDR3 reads TGTGCCAGCAGGCCATCTCTAGCGGGAGTTTACGAGCAGTACTTC.

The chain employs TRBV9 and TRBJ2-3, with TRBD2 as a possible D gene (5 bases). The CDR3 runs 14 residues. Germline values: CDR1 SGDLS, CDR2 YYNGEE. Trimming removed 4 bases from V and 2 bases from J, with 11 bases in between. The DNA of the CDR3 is TGTGCCAGCAGCCCTGGACTCATCACAGATACGCAGTATTTT. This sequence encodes CASSPGLITDTQYF.

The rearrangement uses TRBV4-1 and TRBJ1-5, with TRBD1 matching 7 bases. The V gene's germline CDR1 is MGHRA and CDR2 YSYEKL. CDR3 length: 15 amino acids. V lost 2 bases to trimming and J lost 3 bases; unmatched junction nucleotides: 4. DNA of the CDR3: TGCGCCAGCAGCCAATTTGGACAGGACAATCAGCCCCAGCATTTT. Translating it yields CASSQFGQDNQPQHF.